The TCR beta chain under discussion was sequenced for a study of T cell repertoires in cytomegalovirus infection (dated by TCRdb to 2018 to 2020). About the full investigation: Donor HLA type was relevant to the analysis, because carriage of CMV infection together with the matching HLA type was indicated by public TCR beta signatures.

The full study reports these points: In both this cohort and an independent cohort of over 350 donors, the cumulative frequency of public TCR beta family members distinguished carriers of CMV infection plus the relevant HLA type. The ex vivo response was dominated by HLA-C-restricted CMV-specific TCR beta clonotypes, which also provided the single most frequent clonotype in two of eight donors.

Deletion took 5 bases off V and 7 bases off J, with a span of 21 bases between the germline ends. CDR1 MGHRA and CDR2 YSYEKL were looked up in the germline V gene. Its CDR3 holds 16 amino acids, cysteine through phenylalanine. CDR3 DNA only is kept here, 48 bases in frame from base 1. The sample was run on an Illumina HiSeq 1500. TCRdb trimmed the raw reads at Q25, called clones with MiXCR and kept productive beta chains. Rows are unified per CDR3 protein, each entry keeping the most common DNA and genes. The table for this sample lists 740,000 or so distinct CDR3 sequences; about a third of them were counted only once. The ten biggest clones cover under 3.5% of the sample. This clonotype was found a few times. What this receptor recognizes is not known. No base qualities exist here, and no much larger clone lies one base off it.

Source material: PBMCs. The chain was built from TRBV4-1 and TRBJ1-5; TRBD1 is perhaps the D gene, given 5 matching bases. The TCR sequence derives from a human donor in good health (CMV status not recorded). Some clones in this sample may be carry-over from other donors' samples. This receptor has the CDR3 CASSSEERGEGQPQHF. The DNA sequence follows: TGCGCCAGCAGCTCCGAGGAGAGAGGGGAGGGACAGCCCCAGCATTTT.